These 3 T cell receptor beta chains share one sample of origin, sequenced in a study of blood T cells in healthy people across ages. A second PCR of roughly 6 to 12 cycles used a sample-barcoded 5' primer and a J-beta primer mix. Using its own MiXCR run on the 5' RACE reads, TCRdb lists one record per CDR3 protein. The sample yields some 1.7 million distinct CDR3 sequences, approximately 28% seen once. The sample consisted of blood. Receptors were obtained from a woman between 25 and 40 years old in good health.

In the case of this clonotype: Being one base from a much bigger clone, this may be a read error. V and J are TRBV20-1 and TRBJ2-5; D remains ambiguous. Looked up from germline, CDR1 is DFQATT and CDR2 is SNEGSKA (reference sequence). The CDR3 totals 13 residues. The germline V and J ends were trimmed by 3 bases and 5 bases, with 13 bases remaining between them. The CDR3 loop is CSASPAGEETQYF. DNA for the CDR3: TGCAGTGCTAGCCCCGCAGGAGAGGAGACCCAGTACTTC.

The table lists this clonotype with a few counts. The chain couples TRBV20-1 to TRBJ2-3; possible D gene TRBD1, 5 bases. The CDR3 runs to 14 residues. Deletions cut 6 bases from V and 2 bases from J, with 15 bases between. The germline CDR1 and CDR2 sequences are DFQATT and SNEGSKA (reference sequence). CDR3 amino acids: CSAPQIRATDTQYF. The DNA of the CDR3 is TGCAGTGCCCCCCAGATCAGGGCCACAGATACGCAGTATTTT.

This clonotype was recorded a few times. The chain joins TRBV5-5 to TRBJ2-7; D remains ambiguous. V was clipped by 1 base and J by 2 bases, with 10 bases between them. The CDR3 runs to 14 residues. Germline-derived CDR1 and CDR2 are SGHKS and YYEKEE (reference sequence). CDR3 loop: CASSLYDRPYEQYF. The CDR3 nucleotides read TGTGCCAGCAGCTTGTATGATCGCCCCTACGAGCAGTACTTC.